A single sample is the source of the 21 T cell receptor beta chains below, sequenced in a study of OX40 agonist ivuxolimab in advanced cancers. This table comes from immunoSEQ multiplex PCR, and its TCRdb copy is limited to in-frame clones, with some not included. Of over 100,000 clones listed, more than 85% were seen once; the top ten hold approximately 0.99%. Here the sequenced sample was CD4+ or CD8+ T cells sorted from blood, taken in a trial of the OX40 agonist ivuxolimab. The origin of the receptors is an adult with an advanced solid tumor such as melanoma, head and neck, liver or kidney cancer.

The chain couples TRBV5-1 to TRBJ2-3; TRBD2 aligns across 8 bases. The CDR3 loop spans 15 amino acids. Trimming at V came to 6 bases and at J to 5 bases, leaving 11 bases not matched to a gene. Germline CDR1 is SGHRS and CDR2 is YFSETQ. In DNA, the CDR3 is TGCGCCAGCACCCTCCCCGCGGGGGGTAGAGATACGCAGTATTTT. It specifies CASTLPAGGRDTQYF.

This clone was counted a single time. The chain links TRBV4-1 to TRBJ2-7; D is unresolved. CDR1 MGHRA and CDR2 YSYEKL come from the germline V gene. V was clipped by 6 bases and J by 2 bases, with 11 bases between them. The CDR3 sequence is 13 residues long. The CDR3 coding sequence is TGCGCCAGCAGTATGAAATCCCCCTACGAGCAGTACTTC. Translating gives CASSMKSPYEQYF.

The chain is built from TRBV5-4 and TRBJ2-1; D unresolved. Germline CDR1 and CDR2: SGHNT and YYREEE (reference sequence). The CDR3 is 13 residues long. Trimming shortened V by 3 bases and J by 4 bases, and 8 bases separated the two germline ends. CDR3 DNA: TGTGCCAGCAGCTGGTCCAGATACAATGAGCAGTTCTTC. This codes for CASSWSRYNEQFF.

This chain joins TRBV28 and TRBJ1-3; D not resolved. The CDR3 is 14 amino acids. With 2 bases removed from V and 4 bases from J, the gap between germline ends came to 9 bases. Germline V gene lookup returns CDR1 MDHEN and CDR2 SYDVKM. DNA of the CDR3: TGTGCCAGCAGTTTAGCGCAAACGGGAAACACCATATATTTT. Amino acid sequence: CASSLAQTGNTIYF.

This CDR3 reads CASSFLAQSSYNEQFF. The CDR3 DNA reads TGTGCCAGCAGTTTCTTAGCGCAGAGCTCCTACAATGAGCAGTTCTTC. The genes are TRBV28 and TRBJ2-1; tentative D call: TRBD2 (5 bases). V was pared by 3 bases and J by 0 bases, with 12 bases between. Per germline, CDR1 MDHEN and CDR2 SYDVKM. The length of the CDR3 is 16 residues.

This clone was found a few times. The chain recombines TRBV7-9 with TRBJ1-2; D not resolved. Germline V gene sequence: CDR1 SEHNR, CDR2 FQNEAQ (reference sequence). V was trimmed by 4 bases and J by 6 bases, leaving 15 bases between them. The CDR3 consists of 14 residues. As DNA, the CDR3 is TGTGCCAGCAGCTCAAGGCGGGGTCTGAATGGCTACACCTTC. Residues: CASSSRRGLNGYTF.

This sequence joins TRBV4-3 and TRBJ1-1; no reliable D call. The germline V gene encodes CDR1 LGHNA and CDR2 YSLEER. Trimming left V 3 bases short and J 3 bases short, with 5 bases between. The CDR3 has 12 amino acids. The CDR3 DNA follows: TGCGCCAGCAGCCACGGGTACACTGAAGCTTTCTTT. Translation gives CASSHGYTEAFF.

The V and J genes are TRBV5-6 and TRBJ2-1; D uncertain. V dropped 2 bases and J dropped 9 bases, with 12 bases sitting between them. The CDR3 spans 13 residues. Looked up from germline, CDR1 is SGHDT and CDR2 is YYEEEE. DNA for the CDR3: TGTGCCAGCAGCTTTGGACGTGAATTTGAGCAGTTCTTC. It translates to CASSFGREFEQFF.

This chain links TRBV7-9 with TRBJ1-1; 8 bases fit TRBD1. The CDR3 runs 14 residues. Germline V gene sequence: CDR1 SEHNR, CDR2 FQNEAQ (reference sequence). Trimming removed 4 bases from V and 4 bases from J; junction bases left unmatched: 5. The CDR3 here is CASSSGQGRTEAFF. In DNA, the CDR3 is TGTGCCAGCAGCTCCGGACAGGGTCGCACTGAAGCTTTCTTT.

J is TRBJ1-2 and V is TRBV7-2; 7 bases map to TRBD1. The CDR3 runs to 13 residues. Per the germline V gene, CDR1 is SGHTA and CDR2 is FQGNSA. The trim removed 5 bases at V and 6 bases at J, leaving 6 bases unmatched. The CDR3, as DNA: TGTGCCAGCAGCCAACAGGGGAGAGATGGCTACACCTTC. Protein product: CASSQQGRDGYTF.

V and J are TRBV14 and TRBJ1-2; D remains unclear. The CDR3 runs to 13 residues. CDR1 SGHDN and CDR2 FVKESK come from the germline V gene. Trimming removed 1 base from V and 4 bases from J, with 7 bases in between. The CDR3 DNA is TGTGCCAGCAGCCAAGGGCACCTCTATGGCTACACCTTC. It translates to CASSQGHLYGYTF.

V and J are TRBV18 and TRBJ2-3; D not certain. The CDR3 has 15 residues. Trimming stripped 3 bases from V and 4 bases from J, with 14 bases between. Germline V gives CDR1 KGHSH, CDR2 LQKENI. The CDR3 DNA is TGTGCCAGCTCACCGATACAGCTCCTCGCAGATACGCAGTATTTT. Its translation is CASSPIQLLADTQYF.

V is TRBV6-1 and J is TRBJ2-3; TRBD1 or TRBD2 may be the D gene (5 bases each). CDR3 length: 14 amino acids. V was cut by 9 bases and J by 3 bases, with 16 bases left in between. Germline V gives CDR1 MNHNS, CDR2 SASEGT. CDR3 DNA: TGTGCCAGTTCCTCGGGGCAACAAACAGATACGCAGTATTTT. It translates to CASSSGQQTDTQYF.

The chain couples TRBV6-5 to TRBJ2-3, with unresolved D. Trimming stripped 6 bases from V and 5 bases from J, with 12 bases between. From germline, CDR1 is MNHEY and CDR2 SVGAGI. The CDR3 has 13 amino acids. DNA for the CDR3: TGTGCCAGCAGCACCGGGCCGGGAGATACGCAGTATTTT. Its protein is CASSTGPGDTQYF.

The chain recombines TRBV9 with TRBJ1-6, with 7 bases fitting TRBD1. From germline, CDR1 is SGDLS and CDR2 YYNGEE. The CDR3 is 14 residues long. With V trimmed by 3 bases and J by 6 bases, 3 bases remained unmatched. The CDR3 spells CASSARTGNSPLHF. The CDR3 nucleotides read TGTGCCAGCAGCGCCCGGACAGGTAATTCACCCCTCCACTTT.

V usage is TRBV19 and J usage is TRBJ1-3, with D tentatively TRBD1 (5 bases). V lost 3 bases and J lost 1, with 13 bases in between. This CDR3 is 16 amino acids long. Germline CDR1 reads LNHDA; CDR2 reads SQIVND (reference sequence). The CDR3: CASSIYGTESGNTIYF. The CDR3 region has the DNA TGTGCCAGTAGTATTTATGGGACGGAGTCTGGAAACACCATATATTTT.

There are a few counts of this clone. The V and J genes are TRBV7-8 and TRBJ2-1, with D possibly TRBD2 on 5 matching bases. This CDR3 region has 16 residues. From germline, CDR1 is SGHVS and CDR2 FQNEAQ. V dropped 5 bases and J dropped 7 bases, with 21 bases sitting between them. The CDR3 reads CASSPPLRERKNEQFF. CDR3 DNA sequence: TGTGCCAGCAGCCCACCTCTGAGGGAGAGGAAAAATGAGCAGTTCTTC. The variable domain in full, completed from reference TRBV7-8 and TRBJ2-1, reads GAGVSQSPRYKVAKRGQDVALRCDPISGHVSLFWYQQALGQGPEFLTYFQNEAQLDKSGLPSDRFFAERPEGSVSTLKIQRTQQEDSAVYLCASSPPLRERKNEQFFGPGTRLTVL.

CDR3 DNA sequence: TGTGCCAGCAGCTTAGCCATTTACACAGATACGCAGTATTTT. Protein product: CASSLAIYTDTQYF. The J gene is TRBJ2-3, the V gene TRBV7-9, with no clear D. V lost 0 bases to trimming and J lost 2 bases, with 6 bases between them. The CDR3 is 14 residues long. CDR1 SEHNR and CDR2 FQNEAQ come from the germline V gene (reference sequence).

V and J are TRBV6-1 and TRBJ2-5; a possible D gene is TRBD2 (5 bases). CDR1 is MNHNS, CDR2 SASEGT, per germline. V lost 2 bases and J 4 bases, leaving 11 bases between the germline ends. The CDR3 is made up of 14 amino acids. CDR3 sequence: CASSESGVRETQYF. CDR3 in DNA: TGTGCCAGCAGTGAATCCGGGGTCCGAGAGACCCAGTACTTC.

The genes are TRBV7-3 and TRBJ1-1; TRBD1 might be the D (5 bases). CDR3 length: 13 residues. The V end lost 5 bases, the J end lost 11 bases, and 18 bases lay between the germline ends. The germline CDR1 and CDR2 sequences are SGHTA and FQGTGA. The CDR3 DNA reads as TGTGCCAGCAGCCCCCAGGGCCCTAGGGAGGCTTTCTTT. It codes for CASSPQGPREAFF.

The genes are TRBV29-1 and TRBJ1-1; possible D gene TRBD1, 5 bases. Trimming removed 3 bases from V and 6 bases from J, with 17 bases in between. The germline gives CDR1 SQVTM, CDR2 ANQGSEA. The CDR3 runs to 14 residues. The CDR3 bases are TGCAGCGTTGAGCCCCACCGACAGCCGGCTGAAGCTTTCTTT. It translates to CSVEPHRQPAEAFF.